These 28 T cell receptor beta chains originate from one sample sequenced in a study of identical twins. Using its own MiXCR run on the 5' RACE reads, TCRdb lists one record per CDR3 protein. This table has hundreds of thousands of distinct CDR3 sequences, 5.5% to 6.5% appearing once. Sequencing used naive T cells sorted from blood. These receptors originate from a man in his late teens or twenties in good health.

This clonotype appeared many times. The chain has TRBV28 and TRBJ1-4, with TRBD1 identical over 7 bases. CDR1 is MDHEN and CDR2 is SYDVKM in the germline V gene. This CDR3 has 16 residues. V lost 5 bases to trimming and J lost 0 bases; unmatched junction nucleotides: 6. This CDR3 reads CASSVPGQSTNEKLFF. The CDR3 DNA reads as TGTGCCAGCAGTGTACCGGGACAGTCAACTAATGAAAAACTGTTTTTT.

This clonotype occurred a few times. This chain links TRBV15 with TRBJ2-5, with 7 bases lining up with TRBD1. The germline gives CDR1 LNHNV, CDR2 YYDKDF (reference sequence). This CDR3 contains 15 residues. V lost 5 bases, J lost 3 bases, and 9 bases stayed unmatched. The CDR3 sequence is CATSVSPGTEETQYF. CDR3 in DNA: TGTGCCACCAGCGTATCCCCCGGGACAGAAGAGACCCAGTACTTC.

In its sample, this clonotype was seen many times. The CDR3 loop is CASSQQGYGYTF. DNA of the CDR3: TGTGCCAGCAGCCAGCAGGGTTATGGCTACACCTTC. The chain couples TRBV4-2 to TRBJ1-2; perhaps TRBD1 as D (5 bases). Germline CDR1 and CDR2: LGHNA and YNFKEQ. The CDR3 loop spans 12 amino acids. V lost 3 bases to trimming and J lost 5 bases, with 7 bases between them.

This clonotype was counted many times. J is TRBJ1-4 and V is TRBV13; perhaps TRBD1 as D (5 bases). CDR1 is PRHDT and CDR2 is FYEKMQ in the germline V gene (reference sequence). This CDR3 has 15 amino acids. V lost 5 bases and J lost 8, with 18 bases in between. CDR3 bases: TGTGCCAGCAGCGCCAGGGCTTCCCCCCGGGAAAAACTGTTTTTT. Residues: CASSARASPREKLFF.

This clonotype has ten or more counts. This sequence joins TRBV20-1 and TRBJ1-1; no reliable D call. This CDR3 contains 14 residues. Germline values: CDR1 DFQATT, CDR2 SNEGSKA (reference sequence). V lost 0 bases and J lost 5, with 13 bases in between. The CDR3 nucleotides read TGCAGTGCTAGAGATGAGGGATGGGAAACTGAAGCTTTCTTT. It specifies CSARDEGWETEAFF.

The chain uses TRBV11-2 and TRBJ2-1, with 8 bases identical to TRBD2. In germline, CDR1 is SGHAT, CDR2 FQNNGV. J was trimmed by 6 bases and V by 4 bases; bases with no gene match: 8. The CDR3 loop spans 15 amino acids. The CDR3 nucleotides are TGTGCCAGCAGCTCAACACACGGGACTAGCAATGAGCAGTTCTTC. It translates to CASSSTHGTSNEQFF.

This clonotype was observed a few times. The chain combines TRBV7-9 with TRBJ1-2, with D unclear. V was cut by 4 bases and J by 1 base, with 10 bases left in between. This CDR3 has 14 residues. Germline loops: CDR1 SEHNR, CDR2 FQNEAQ (reference sequence). CDR3 nucleotide sequence: TGTGCCAGCAGCTCGGTTATCTATAACTATGGCTACACCTTC. This codes for CASSSVIYNYGYTF.

V and J are TRBV6-1 and TRBJ1-1, with 7 nucleotides matching TRBD1. Germline-derived CDR1 and CDR2 are MNHNS and SASEGT. V shed 4 bases and J 5 bases; nucleotides not matched to a gene: 13. There are 16 residues in the CDR3. The CDR3 DNA reads TGTGCCAGCAGTGGTAGGACAGGTCCAATCGGGACTGAAGCTTTCTTT. This encodes CASSGRTGPIGTEAFF.

This clonotype was detected only a few times. This chain uses TRBV29-1 with TRBJ2-7; 10 bases match TRBD1. The CDR3 has 13 amino acids. With 3 bases clipped from V and 4 bases from J, the junction kept 3 bases outside the gene matches. Germline loops: CDR1 SQVTM, CDR2 ANQGSEA. The CDR3 DNA reads as TGCAGCGTTGAGGGACAGGGGCCGTACGAGCAGTACTTC. Protein sequence: CSVEGQGPYEQYF.

This clonotype was recorded at least ten times. The CDR3 DNA reads TGCAGCGTTCCGTGGGGCCCGGGTGAGCAGTTCTTC. It codes for CSVPWGPGEQFF. This chain connects TRBV29-1 to TRBJ2-1; tentatively, D is TRBD1 (5 bases). The germline V gene has CDR1 SQVTM and CDR2 ANQGSEA. The CDR3 covers 12 residues. Trimming pared 5 bases from V and 9 bases from J, leaving 14 bases between.

In this sample, this clonotype turned up many times. The chain combines TRBV20-1 with TRBJ1-1; no reliable D call. CDR3 length: 12 residues. Germline V lookup: CDR1 DFQATT, CDR2 SNEGSKA (reference sequence). Between the trimmed V and J ends, which lost 6 bases and 7 bases, there was a span of 15 bases. This CDR3 reads CSARPPGYEAFF. In DNA form, the CDR3 reads TGCAGTGCCCGTCCGCCCGGGTATGAAGCTTTCTTT.

This clonotype was seen at least ten times. The chain recombines TRBV18 with TRBJ2-1, with 14 bases identical to TRBD2. J was trimmed by 6 bases and V by 2 bases; bases with no gene match: 3. Germline CDR1 reads KGHSH; CDR2 reads LQKENI. There are 16 residues in the CDR3. DNA of the CDR3: TGTGCCAGCTCACCAGAGGGGACTAGCGGGGGCAATGAGCAGTTCTTC. It specifies CASSPEGTSGGNEQFF.

This clonotype appeared many times. V usage is TRBV9 and J usage is TRBJ2-3, with D hard to call. The germline V gene has CDR1 SGDLS and CDR2 YYNGEE. V was trimmed by 2 bases and J by 2 bases, leaving 9 bases between them. The CDR3 totals 14 residues. CDR3 loop: CASSVEVPTDTQYF. The CDR3 bases are TGTGCCAGCAGCGTGGAAGTACCCACAGATACGCAGTATTTT.

This clonotype was seen a handful of times. The CDR3 coding sequence is TGTGCCAGCAGCCAAGATGTACCCGGGGAGCTGTTTTTT. Translating gives CASSQDVPGELFF. The genes are TRBV14 and TRBJ2-2; D remains unclear. Trimming left V 0 bases short and J 6 bases short, with 5 bases between. This CDR3 is 13 amino acids long. Germline V gives CDR1 SGHDN, CDR2 FVKESK.

The rearrangement links TRBV7-2 to TRBJ2-3, with D tentatively TRBD1 or TRBD2 (6 bases each). From germline, CDR1 is SGHTA and CDR2 FQGNSA. This CDR3 is 15 amino acids long. Trimming removed 1 base at V and 4 bases at J, with 12 bases between. The CDR3 nucleotides are TGTGCCAGCAGCTTAGTGCCGGGGGCCCCAGATACGCAGTATTTT. Translating it yields CASSLVPGAPDTQYF.

On this clonotype: Its ends do not fully match the called genes, so a read error is possible. The rearrangement uses TRBV20-1 and TRBJ2-5; 9 bases agree with TRBD2. Germline loops: CDR1 DFQATT, CDR2 SNEGSKA (reference sequence). CDR3 length: 17 amino acids. CDR3 region: CSARDRLGLAGQETQCF. CDR3 nucleotides: TGCAGTGCTAGAGATCGCCTGGGGCTAGCGGGACAAGAGACCCAGTGCTTC.

This clonotype was seen many times. This sequence joins TRBV20-1 and TRBJ2-7; 16 bases line up with TRBD2. J was trimmed by 4 bases and V by 6 bases; bases with no gene match: 12. This CDR3 comprises 17 residues. Germline values: CDR1 DFQATT, CDR2 SNEGSKA (reference sequence). Written as DNA, the CDR3 is TGCAGTGCCCCGGGGGGGGGACTAGCGGGAGGGCCTTACGAGCAGTACTTC. It is translated as CSAPGGGLAGGPYEQYF.

The sample holds a few counts of this clonotype. CDR3 loop: CASSEPRGTGELFF. The CDR3 DNA reads TGCGCCAGCAGCGAGCCGCGAGGCACCGGGGAGCTGTTTTTT. This chain links TRBV5-1 with TRBJ2-2; D call uncertain. The CDR3 runs to 14 residues. V lost 4 bases, J lost 4 bases, and 11 bases lay in between. CDR1 and CDR2 from the germline V gene are SGHRS and YFSETQ.

This clonotype has a count of ten or more. In DNA, the CDR3 is TGCGCCAGCAGTTTCCCTAACAGACTAGCGGGACGCACAGATACGCAGTATTTT. Translation gives CASSFPNRLAGRTDTQYF. This chain links TRBV10-2 with TRBJ2-3; 11 bases match TRBD2. Germline assignment: CDR1 WSHSY and CDR2 SAAADI. This CDR3 has 18 residues. Trimming took 5 bases from V and 1 from J; bases not matched to a gene: 11.

This clonotype was counted a few times. The chain joins TRBV20-1 to TRBJ2-2; TRBD2 agrees at 11 bases. Unmatched junction bases numbered 4, after V lost 3 bases and J lost 1 base. Per the germline V gene, CDR1 is DFQATT and CDR2 is SNEGSKA (reference sequence). The CDR3 is 16 amino acids. CDR3 nucleotides: TGCAGTGCTAGCTCCGGACTAGCGGGGAACACCGGGGAGCTGTTTTTT. As protein: CSASSGLAGNTGELFF.

This rearrangement joins TRBV18 to TRBJ2-7, with TRBD2 identical over 7 bases. Trimming took 3 bases from V and 9 from J; bases not matched to a gene: 11. Germline V gene data show CDR1 as KGHSH and CDR2 as LQKENI. The CDR3 has 14 residues. The CDR3 nucleotides are TGTGCCAGCTCACCTACGACTAGCTCCGAGGGGCAGTACGTC. This codes for CASSPTTSSEGQYV.

This chain links TRBV11-1 with TRBJ2-3; tentative D call: TRBD2 (6 bases). Germline CDR1 and CDR2: SGHAT and FQDESV (reference sequence). The CDR3 runs to 14 residues. Between the trimmed V and J ends, which lost 6 bases and 2 bases, there was a span of 12 bases. CDR3 protein: CASSSTRDTDTQYF. The DNA of the CDR3 is TGTGCCAGCAGTTCGACTAGAGACACAGATACGCAGTATTTT.

This clonotype occurred a few times. The CDR3 DNA reads TGTGCCAGCAGTCGAGCGGGACCTGGCCACAATGAGCAGTTCTTC. Encoded protein: CASSRAGPGHNEQFF. V and J are TRBV28 and TRBJ2-1; TRBD2 matches at 7 bases. The J segment lost 5 bases and the V segment lost 5 bases, leaving 9 bases of the junction unmatched. This CDR3 comprises 15 residues. The germline V gene encodes CDR1 MDHEN and CDR2 SYDVKM. The full variable domain, with the rest looked up from reference TRBV28 and TRBJ2-1, is DVKVTQSSRYLVKRTGEKVFLECVQDMDHENMFWYRQDPGLGLRLIYFSYDVKMKEKGDIPEGYSVSREKKERFSLILESASTNQTSMYLCASSRAGPGHNEQFFGPGTRLTVL.

This chain joins TRBV4-2 and TRBJ2-5, with TRBD2 as a possible D gene (6 bases). Trimming took off 0 bases at V and 3 bases at J, with 11 bases between the two ends. The CDR3 spans 15 residues. CDR1 is LGHNA and CDR2 is YNFKEQ in the germline V gene. CDR3 bases: TGTGCCAGCAGCCAAGAGGACGGCGGGAAAGAGACCCAGTACTTC. It yields the protein CASSQEDGGKETQYF.

This clonotype was detected ten times or more. The J gene is TRBJ1-6, the V gene TRBV5-1; 7 bases map to TRBD1. V was clipped by 2 bases and J by 8 bases; unmatched bases: 10. Germline CDR1 and CDR2: SGHRS and YFSETQ. The CDR3 contains 16 residues. The CDR3 loop is CASSFWGQSQDSPLHF. In DNA, the CDR3 is TGCGCCAGCAGCTTCTGGGGACAGTCTCAAGATTCACCCCTCCACTTT.

This clonotype came up many times. V and J are TRBV4-1 and TRBJ2-7; D uncertain. CDR1 is MGHRA and CDR2 is YSYEKL in the germline V gene. Trimming left V 0 bases short and J 6 bases short, with 9 bases between. The CDR3 is made up of 13 amino acids. The CDR3 loop is CASSQDPGSEQYV. The DNA for the CDR3 is TGCGCCAGCAGCCAAGATCCAGGTAGCGAGCAGTACGTC.

V gene TRBV12-3 or TRBV12-4 combines with J gene TRBJ2-4, with 9 bases identical to TRBD2. CDR3 length equals 17 residues. J lost 0 bases, V lost 5 bases, and 8 bases had no gene match. The CDR3 DNA follows: TGTGCCAGCAGTGGTTTAGCGGGAGTTTTAGCCAAAAACATTCAGTACTTC. It encodes CASSGLAGVLAKNIQYF.

The table lists this clonotype with a few counts. V and J are TRBV3-1 and TRBJ2-5; TRBD1 matches 7 bases. The CDR3 is made up of 14 amino acids. Unmatched junction bases numbered 4, after V lost 4 bases and J lost 2 bases. Germline V CDR1 and CDR2: LGHDT, YNNKEL (reference sequence). In DNA, the CDR3 is TGTGCCAGCAGCCTCAGGGGGAGACAAGAGACCCAGTACTTC. Encoded protein: CASSLRGRQETQYF.